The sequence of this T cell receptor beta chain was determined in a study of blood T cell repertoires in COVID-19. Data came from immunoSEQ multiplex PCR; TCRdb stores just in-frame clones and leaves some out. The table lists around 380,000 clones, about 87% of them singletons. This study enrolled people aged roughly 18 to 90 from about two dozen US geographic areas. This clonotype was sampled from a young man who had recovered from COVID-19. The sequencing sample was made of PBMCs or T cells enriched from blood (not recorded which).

The CDR3 sequence: CAISRDRQPPGAKLYGYTF. The CDR3 DNA is TGTGCCATATCGAGGGACAGACAACCCCCTGGGGCAAAACTCTATGGCTACACCTTC. This chain connects TRBV10-3 to TRBJ1-2; 7 bases fit TRBD1. Trimming cost V 9 bases and J 4 bases; bases outside gene matches: 26. The CDR3 extends over 19 amino acids. CDR1 ENHRY and CDR2 SYGVKD come from the germline V gene.